These 12 T cell receptor beta chains were all obtained from the same sample, sequenced in a study of T cell clonotyping in hematopoietic cell transplantation. Libraries were prepared by immunoSEQ multiplex PCR; TCRdb keeps only in-frame clonotypes and omits some of them. The data show 9,500 to 13,000 clones, with 77% seen just once and 7.5% to 10% held by the top ten. This specimen was PBMCs, taken 30 days after allogeneic stem cell transplant. The source is a female patient in her thirties or forties who had an allogeneic stem cell transplant from a related donor, so T cells may come from the graft donor. Some clones in this sample may be carry-over from other donors' samples.

This clone was detected only a few times. The rearrangement links TRBV19 to TRBJ2-7, with TRBD1 matching 10 bases. The length of the CDR3 is 14 residues. Per germline, CDR1 LNHDA and CDR2 SQIVND (reference sequence). The J segment lost 3 bases and the V segment lost 7 bases, leaving 6 bases of the junction unmatched. The DNA of the CDR3 is TGTGCCAGTACCCCGGGGACAGGGGTCTACGAGCAGTACTTC. Its translation is CASTPGTGVYEQYF. The full variable domain, completed using reference TRBV19 and TRBJ2-7, is DGGITQSPKYLFRKEGQNVTLSCEQNLNHDAMYWYRQDPGQGLRLIYYSQIVNDFQKGDIAEGYSVSREKKESFPLTVTSAQKNPTAFYLCASTPGTGVYEQYFGPGTRLTVT.

This clone was observed a handful of times. The chain links TRBV2 to TRBJ2-1; 9 nucleotides match TRBD2. The CDR3 spans 14 residues. With 9 bases clipped from V and 10 bases from J, the junction kept 13 bases outside the gene matches. Germline values: CDR1 SNHLY, CDR2 FYNNEI. The CDR3, as DNA: TGTGCCAGTCGTACGGCGGGAGGGCAAGAGGAGCAGTTCTTC. Protein product: CASRTAGGQEEQFF.

This sequence joins TRBV30 and TRBJ2-3, with D hard to call. The CDR3 runs 12 residues. Germline loops: CDR1 GTSNPN, CDR2 SVGIG (reference sequence). Between the trimmed V and J ends, which lost 0 bases and 6 bases, there was a span of 7 bases. In nucleotides, the CDR3 is TGTGCCTGGAGTGTGTCTGGGGATACGCAGTATTTT. Translated: CAWSVSGDTQYF.

This clone is medium-sized within its sample. V gene TRBV5-1 combines with J gene TRBJ2-5, with 11 nucleotides matching TRBD1. This CDR3 is built from 16 residues. J was trimmed by 7 bases and V by 0 bases; bases with no gene match: 8. Per germline, CDR1 SGHRS and CDR2 YFSETQ. CDR3 in DNA: TGCGCCAGCAGCTTGGCCCCGGGACAGGGGGTCGGGACCCAGTACTTC. The encoded protein is CASSLAPGQGVGTQYF.

The rearrangement links TRBV30 to TRBJ2-1; 14 positions match TRBD2. This CDR3 contains 17 residues. Germline CDR1 GTSNPN, CDR2 SVGIG (reference sequence). V lost 2 bases, J lost 5 bases, and 8 bases stayed unmatched. The CDR3 loop reads CAWSPLRTSGGHNEQFF. The CDR3 region has the DNA TGTGCCTGGAGTCCTCTTAGGACTAGCGGGGGGCACAATGAGCAGTTCTTC.

J is TRBJ2-1 and V is TRBV5-8; D gene ambiguous. Germline CDR1 is SGHTS and CDR2 is YDEGEE. V shed 4 bases and J shed 6 bases, with 17 bases lying between them. CDR3 length: 15 amino acids. The CDR3 loop reads CASSPLFPEVNEQFF. The CDR3 region has the DNA TGTGCCAGCAGCCCGCTGTTCCCAGAGGTCAATGAGCAGTTCTTC.

This chain joins TRBV11-2 and TRBJ2-3, with no clear D. Per the germline V gene, CDR1 is SGHAT and CDR2 is FQNNGV. Trimming shortened V by 2 bases and J by 4 bases, and 10 bases separated the two germline ends. CDR3 size: 14 residues. The CDR3 coding sequence is TGTGCCAGCAGCTTAAGGGCTTCCCCAGATACGCAGTATTTT. Translating gives CASSLRASPDTQYF.

As concerns this clone: Other DNA sequences in the same sample also yield this CDR3. The genes are TRBV6-5 and TRBJ2-7; 7 nucleotides match TRBD2. The V and J ends lost 2 bases and 1 base, in that order; junction bases with no gene match: 5. Germline CDR1 reads MNHEY; CDR2 reads SVGAGI. CDR3 length equals 15 residues. This CDR3 is CASSYGGLGSYEQYF. The CDR3 DNA sequence: TGTGCCAGCAGTTACGGAGGACTAGGGTCCTACGAGCAGTACTTC.

This clone was seen just once. The chain recombines TRBV10-3 with TRBJ2-7; TRBD2 matches 8 bases. This CDR3 spans 14 amino acids. The J segment lost 5 bases and the V segment lost 6 bases, leaving 9 bases of the junction unmatched. Germline CDR1 reads ENHRY; CDR2 reads SYGVKD. CDR3 loop: CAIRPAGEMNEQYF. CDR3 sequence (DNA): TGTGCCATCAGACCAGCGGGAGAAATGAACGAGCAGTACTTC.

This sequence joins TRBV30 and TRBJ2-7; TRBD2 matches at 7 bases. V shed 1 base, J shed 5 bases, and the junction held 8 bases outside the gene matches. Germline V CDR1 and CDR2: GTSNPN, SVGIG (reference sequence). The CDR3 sequence is 14 residues long. CDR3 DNA sequence: TGTGCCTGGAGTGAAGGGGACTACAGCCACGAGCAGTACTTC. Translation: CAWSEGDYSHEQYF.

This chain uses TRBV7-9 with TRBJ1-1; possible D gene TRBD1, 5 bases. Germline assignment: CDR1 SEHNR and CDR2 FQNEAQ (reference sequence). The CDR3 length is 13 residues. V shed 5 bases and J shed 4 bases, with 11 bases lying between them. CDR3 residues: CASSQTGGTEAFF. The CDR3 nucleotides read TGTGCCAGCAGCCAGACGGGGGGCACTGAAGCTTTCTTT.

This clone was observed a few times. The chain links TRBV4-1 to TRBJ1-1; D unclear. Trimming shortened V by 1 base and J by 14 bases, and 20 bases separated the two germline ends. The germline V gene encodes CDR1 MGHRA and CDR2 YSYEKL. This CDR3 spans 14 amino acids. CDR3 region: CASSQGDPRSPMFF. The CDR3 region has the DNA TGCGCCAGCAGCCAAGGCGACCCCAGGAGCCCCATGTTCTTT.